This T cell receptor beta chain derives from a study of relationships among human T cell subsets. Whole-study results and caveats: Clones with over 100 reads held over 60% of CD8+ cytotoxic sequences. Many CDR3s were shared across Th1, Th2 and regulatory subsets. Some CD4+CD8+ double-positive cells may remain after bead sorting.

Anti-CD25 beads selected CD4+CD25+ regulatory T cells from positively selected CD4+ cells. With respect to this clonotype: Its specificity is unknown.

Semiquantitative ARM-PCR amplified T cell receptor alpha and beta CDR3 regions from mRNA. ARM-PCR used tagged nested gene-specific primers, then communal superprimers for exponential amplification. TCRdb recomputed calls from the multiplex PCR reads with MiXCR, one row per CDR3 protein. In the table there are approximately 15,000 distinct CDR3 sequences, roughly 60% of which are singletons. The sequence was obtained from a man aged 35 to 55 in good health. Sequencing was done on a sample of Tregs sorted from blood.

The CDR3 reads CASSLGQGGQYF. CDR3 in DNA: TGTGCCAGCAGCTTAGGACAGGGAGGGCAGTACTTC. The chain carries TRBV7-9 and TRBJ2-7, with D possibly matching TRBD1 (7 bases). The CDR3 loop spans 12 amino acids. V shed 1 base and J shed 9 bases, with 10 bases lying between them. Per germline, CDR1 SEHNR and CDR2 FQNEAQ (reference sequence). Combining the CDR3 with reference TRBV7-9 and TRBJ2-7 gives the whole variable domain DTGVSQNPRHKITKRGQNVTFRCDPISEHNRLYWYRQTLGQGPEFLTYFQNEAQLEKSRLLSDRFSAERPKGSFSTLEIQRTEQGDSAMYLCASSLGQGGQYFGPGTRLTVT.